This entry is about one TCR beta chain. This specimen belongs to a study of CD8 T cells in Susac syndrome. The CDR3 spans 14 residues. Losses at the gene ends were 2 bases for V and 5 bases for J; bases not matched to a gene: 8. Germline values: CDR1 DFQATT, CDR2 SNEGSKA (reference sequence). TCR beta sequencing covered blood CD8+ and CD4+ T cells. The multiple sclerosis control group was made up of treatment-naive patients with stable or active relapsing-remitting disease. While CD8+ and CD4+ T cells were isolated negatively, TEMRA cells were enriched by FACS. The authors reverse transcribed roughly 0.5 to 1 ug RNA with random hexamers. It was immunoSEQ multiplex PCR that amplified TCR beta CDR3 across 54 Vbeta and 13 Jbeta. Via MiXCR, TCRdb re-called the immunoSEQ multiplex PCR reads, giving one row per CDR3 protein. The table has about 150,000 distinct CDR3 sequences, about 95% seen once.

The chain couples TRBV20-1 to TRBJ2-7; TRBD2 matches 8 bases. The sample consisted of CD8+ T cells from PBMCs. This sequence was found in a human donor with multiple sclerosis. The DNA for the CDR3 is TGCAGTGCTAGACCGGGACTAGAGGTTCACGAGCAGTACTTC. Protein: CSARPGLEVHEQYF.